This T cell receptor (beta chain) is from a study of graft-versus-host responses after intestinal transplantation. Findings and limits, study-wide: Early after transplant, HvG clones declined as circulating GvH clones peaked. The recipient marrow held GvH clones, and some of them showed up first in ileum or blood.

Remarks on this clone: Its matching antigen is unknown.

Profiled with immunoSEQ multiplex PCR; TCRdb holds only in-frame clones, not every one. Among more than 80,000 clones listed, about 85% were seen once. Germline lookup yields CDR1 SGHRS and CDR2 YFSETQ. CDR3 size: 13 residues. Trimming removed 0 bases at V and 8 bases at J, with 11 bases between. This sample comprised unstimulated CD4+ T cells sorted from spleen or lymph node cells, obtained before transplant. The chain recombines TRBV5-1 with TRBJ1-2; unclear D gene. This TCR was sampled from a human donor who was the organ donor for an intestinal transplant. CDR3 loop: CASSLGSERGYTF. For the CDR3, the DNA is TGCGCCAGCAGCTTGGGGTCCGAACGGGGCTACACCTTC. The full variable domain, with the rest looked up from reference TRBV5-1 and TRBJ1-2, is KAGVTQTPRYLIKTRGQQVTLSCSPISGHRSVSWYQQTPGQGLQFLFEYFSETQRNKGNFPGRFSGRQFSNSRSEMNVSTLELGDSALYLCASSLGSERGYTFGSGTRLTVV.